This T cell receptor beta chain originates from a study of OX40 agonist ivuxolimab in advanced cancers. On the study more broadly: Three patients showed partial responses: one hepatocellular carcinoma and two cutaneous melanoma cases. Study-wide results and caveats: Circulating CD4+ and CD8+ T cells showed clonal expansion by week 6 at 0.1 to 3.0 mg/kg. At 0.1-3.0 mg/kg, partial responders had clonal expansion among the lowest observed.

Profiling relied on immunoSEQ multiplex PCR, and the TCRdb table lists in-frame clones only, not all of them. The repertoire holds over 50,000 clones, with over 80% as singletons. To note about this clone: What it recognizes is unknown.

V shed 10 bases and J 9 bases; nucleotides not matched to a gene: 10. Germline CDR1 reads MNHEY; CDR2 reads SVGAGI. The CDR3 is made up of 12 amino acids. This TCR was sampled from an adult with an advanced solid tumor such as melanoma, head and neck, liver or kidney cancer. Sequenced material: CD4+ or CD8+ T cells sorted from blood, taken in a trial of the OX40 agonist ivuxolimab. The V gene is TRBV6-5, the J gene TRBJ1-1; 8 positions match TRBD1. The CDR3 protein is CATRTGTYQAFF. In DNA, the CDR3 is TGTGCCACACGGACAGGGACATATCAAGCTTTCTTT.